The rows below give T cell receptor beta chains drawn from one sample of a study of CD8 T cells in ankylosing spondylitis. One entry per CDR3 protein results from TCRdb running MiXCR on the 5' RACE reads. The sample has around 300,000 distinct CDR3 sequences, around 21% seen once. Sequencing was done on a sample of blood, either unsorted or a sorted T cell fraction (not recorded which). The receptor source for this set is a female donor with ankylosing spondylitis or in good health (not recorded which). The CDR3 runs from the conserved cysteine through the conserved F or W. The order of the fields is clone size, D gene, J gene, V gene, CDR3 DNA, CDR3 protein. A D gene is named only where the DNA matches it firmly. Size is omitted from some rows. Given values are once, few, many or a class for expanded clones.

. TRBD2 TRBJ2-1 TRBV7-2 TGTGCCAGCAGCTCCTGGACTAGCGGAGCCTACAATGAGCAGTTCTTC CASSSWTSGAYNEQFF
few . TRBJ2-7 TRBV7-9 TGTGCCAGCAGCCGACAGGGAGGCAAGCAGTACTTC CASSRQGGKQYF
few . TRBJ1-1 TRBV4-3 TGCGCCAGCAGCCTATCGATCGACAGGATACCCGGGAGGGGATCTGAAGCTTTCTTT CASSLSIDRIPGRGSEAFF
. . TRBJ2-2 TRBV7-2 TGTGCCAGCAGCCCGACGGCGAGGACCGGGGAGCTGTTTTTT CASSPTARTGELFF
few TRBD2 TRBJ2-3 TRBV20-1 TGCAGTGCTAGTCTCCTAGCGGCAGATACGCAGTATTTT CSASLLAADTQYF
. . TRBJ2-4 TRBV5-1 TGCGCCAGCAGCCCGGAGACAGTCTGGAGCAAAAACATTCAGTACTTC CASSPETVWSKNIQYF
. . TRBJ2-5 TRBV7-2 TGTGCCAGCAGCTCCGGAGGGTGGGAGACCCAGTACTTC CASSSGGWETQYF
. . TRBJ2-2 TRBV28 TGTGCCAGCAGCCCCCGGAGTGGGGGCGTTATTTCAGGGGAGCTGTTTTTT CASSPRSGGVISGELFF
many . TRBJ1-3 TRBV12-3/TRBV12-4 TGTGCCAGCGCCCCCCTTTTAGGGGTATCCTCTGGAAACACCATATATTTT CASAPLLGVSSGNTIYF
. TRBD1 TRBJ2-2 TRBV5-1 TGCGCCAGCAGCTTGGGAGCCGGCGGACAGGGAGTCGGCGGGGAGCTGTTTTTT CASSLGAGGQGVGGELFF
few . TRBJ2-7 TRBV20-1 TGCAGTGCTAGAGGGGTAGACTACGAGCAGTACTTC CSARGVDYEQYF
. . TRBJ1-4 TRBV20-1 TGCAGTGCTAGAGACCCTTCCGGGACTGGGAATGAAAAACTGTTTTTT CSARDPSGTGNEKLFF
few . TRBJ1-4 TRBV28 TGTGCCAGCACCCAGTTTGCGCGGGATGAAAAACTGTTTTTT CASTQFARDEKLFF
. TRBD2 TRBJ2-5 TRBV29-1 TGCAGCGCTGGGGGTTCGACTAGCGGGACGGAGACCCAGTACTTC CSAGGSTSGTETQYF
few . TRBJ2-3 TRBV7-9 TGTGCCAGCAGCTTAATGTGGGGGAGCACAGATACGCAGTATTTT CASSLMWGSTDTQYF
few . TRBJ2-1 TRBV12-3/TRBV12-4 TGTGCCAGCAGTGTACGGGGGAACCCCACCTACAATGAGCAGTTCTTC CASSVRGNPTYNEQFF
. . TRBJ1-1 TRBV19 TGTGCCAGCTGCAGAGGAGGGACGGAATACACTGAAGCTTTCTTT CASCRGGTEYTEAFF
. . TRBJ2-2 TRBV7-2 TGTGCCAGCAGCCCGAGGAGGGATCGAAGGACCGGGGAGCTGTTTTTT CASSPRRDRRTGELFF
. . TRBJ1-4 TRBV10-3 TGTGCCACCAGGGGAGGGGCGGATGAAAAACTGTTTTTT CATRGGADEKLFF
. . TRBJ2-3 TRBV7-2 TGTGCCAGCAGCTCTTACCTCCGGGAGACGCAGTATTTT CASSSYLRETQYF
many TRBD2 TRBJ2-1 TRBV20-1 TGCAGTGCTAGTAAGACTAGCGGATATTACAATGAGCAGTTCTTC CSASKTSGYYNEQFF
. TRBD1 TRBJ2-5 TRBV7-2 TGTGCCAGCAGCGACCGGACAGGGGGCGTAGAGACCCAGTACTTC CASSDRTGGVETQYF
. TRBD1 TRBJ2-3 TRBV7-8 TGTGCCAGCAGCTTTGGGACAGGGGCAGATACGCAGTATTTT CASSFGTGADTQYF
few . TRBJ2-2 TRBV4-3 TGCGCCAGCAGCCAACAAGAGCGGGTGAACACCGGGGAGCTGTTTTTT CASSQQERVNTGELFF
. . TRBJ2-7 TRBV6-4 TGTGCCAGCAGTGGCCCTGAGGCTAGCCCCTACGAGCAGTACTTC CASSGPEASPYEQYF
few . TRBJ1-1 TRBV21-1 TGTGCCAGCAGCAATTTAGGACGGAAGAACACTGAAGCTTTCTTT CASSNLGRKNTEAFF
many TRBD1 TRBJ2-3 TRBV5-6 TGTGCCAGCAGCTTGAGGGACAGGGGTGCGACAGATACGCAGTATTTT CASSLRDRGATDTQYF
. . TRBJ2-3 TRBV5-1 TGCGCCAGCAGGGACACAGCACAGGCGGGAGATACGCAGTATTTT CASRDTAQAGDTQYF
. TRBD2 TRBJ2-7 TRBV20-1 TGCAGTGCGAGACTAGCGGGAGTCTACTACGAGCAGTACTTC CSARLAGVYYEQYF
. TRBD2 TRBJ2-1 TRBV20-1 TGCAGTGCCAAAGACGGGACTAGCGGGAGCATTGAGCAGTTCTTC CSAKDGTSGSIEQFF
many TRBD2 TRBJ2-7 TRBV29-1 TGCAGCGCAACCGGGACTAGAGGAGAGCAGTACTTC CSATGTRGEQYF
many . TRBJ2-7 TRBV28 TGTGCCAGCAGTTTATATCACAGAACCTACGAGCAGTACTTC CASSLYHRTYEQYF
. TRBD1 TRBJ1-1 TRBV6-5 TGTGCCAGCAGCAGAATGGGACAGAGAAACACTGAAGCTTTCTTT CASSRMGQRNTEAFF
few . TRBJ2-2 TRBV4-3 TGCGCCAGCAGCCAAGAGCCGACGATGAACACCGGGGAGCTGTTTTTT CASSQEPTMNTGELFF
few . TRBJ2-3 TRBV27 TGTGCCAGCAGTTTACCGAAAATCTGTCCCCCGGGCACAGATACGCAGTATTTT CASSLPKICPPGTDTQYF
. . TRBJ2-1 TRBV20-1 TGCAGTGCTATAATCAGGGGGGCAAGGAATGAGCAGTTCTTC CSAIIRGARNEQFF
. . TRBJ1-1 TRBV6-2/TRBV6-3 TGTGCCAGCACGAGAAACACTGAAGCTTTCTTT CASTRNTEAFF
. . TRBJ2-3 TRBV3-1 TGTGCCAGCAGCCAAGATAGCGGACTAAGCACAGATACGCAGTATTTT CASSQDSGLSTDTQYF
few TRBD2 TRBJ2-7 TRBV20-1 TGCAGTGCGTCCAGGCTAGCGGCAGCGGGTGAGGAGCAGTACTTC CSASRLAAAGEEQYF
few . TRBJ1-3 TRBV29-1 TGCAGCTTCCTACAGGGTTCTGGAAACACCATATATTTT CSFLQGSGNTIYF
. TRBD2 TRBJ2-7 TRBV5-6 TGTGCCAGCAGCTTGGCGGGGGCCCAAGCGGGAGGGACCCTCTTTCATGGACAGTACTTC CASSLAGAQAGGTLFHGQYF
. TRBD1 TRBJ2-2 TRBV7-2 TGTGCCAGCAGCTCGACCCGACAGGGGCGGGGCGGGGAGCTGTTTTTT CASSSTRQGRGGELFF
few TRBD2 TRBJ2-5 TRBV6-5 TGTGCCAGCAGTTACTCGTTTAGCGGGAGTGGGCAAGAGACCCAGTACTTC CASSYSFSGSGQETQYF
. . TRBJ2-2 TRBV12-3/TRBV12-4 TGTGCCAGCAGTTCCCGTTTGAACACCGGGGAGCTGTTTTTT CASSSRLNTGELFF
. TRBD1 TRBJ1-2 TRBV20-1 TGCAGTGCTCTAGGGACAGGGGGGATCTATGGCTACACCTTC CSALGTGGIYGYTF
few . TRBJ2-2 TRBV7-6 TGTGCCAGCAGTTTTAGGGGACTGAACACCGGGGAGCTGTTTTTT CASSFRGLNTGELFF
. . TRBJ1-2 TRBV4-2 TGTGCCAGCAGCCTCGTGGGAACAGCTTATGGCTACACCTTC CASSLVGTAYGYTF
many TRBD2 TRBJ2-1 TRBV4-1 TGCGCCAGCAGCCAATCTCACGGACTAGCGGGCCCCTACAATGAGCAGTTCTTC CASSQSHGLAGPYNEQFF
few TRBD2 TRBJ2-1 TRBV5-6 TGTGCCAGCAGCTTACAGAGACTAGCGTATAATGAGCAGTTCTTC CASSLQRLAYNEQFF
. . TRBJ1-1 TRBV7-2 TGTGCCAGCAGCCCCCAGACAGTTGAAGCTTTCTTT CASSPQTVEAFF
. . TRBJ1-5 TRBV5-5 TGTGCCAGCAGCTTGCTAGGGGCTGTTCAGCCCCAGCATTTT CASSLLGAVQPQHF